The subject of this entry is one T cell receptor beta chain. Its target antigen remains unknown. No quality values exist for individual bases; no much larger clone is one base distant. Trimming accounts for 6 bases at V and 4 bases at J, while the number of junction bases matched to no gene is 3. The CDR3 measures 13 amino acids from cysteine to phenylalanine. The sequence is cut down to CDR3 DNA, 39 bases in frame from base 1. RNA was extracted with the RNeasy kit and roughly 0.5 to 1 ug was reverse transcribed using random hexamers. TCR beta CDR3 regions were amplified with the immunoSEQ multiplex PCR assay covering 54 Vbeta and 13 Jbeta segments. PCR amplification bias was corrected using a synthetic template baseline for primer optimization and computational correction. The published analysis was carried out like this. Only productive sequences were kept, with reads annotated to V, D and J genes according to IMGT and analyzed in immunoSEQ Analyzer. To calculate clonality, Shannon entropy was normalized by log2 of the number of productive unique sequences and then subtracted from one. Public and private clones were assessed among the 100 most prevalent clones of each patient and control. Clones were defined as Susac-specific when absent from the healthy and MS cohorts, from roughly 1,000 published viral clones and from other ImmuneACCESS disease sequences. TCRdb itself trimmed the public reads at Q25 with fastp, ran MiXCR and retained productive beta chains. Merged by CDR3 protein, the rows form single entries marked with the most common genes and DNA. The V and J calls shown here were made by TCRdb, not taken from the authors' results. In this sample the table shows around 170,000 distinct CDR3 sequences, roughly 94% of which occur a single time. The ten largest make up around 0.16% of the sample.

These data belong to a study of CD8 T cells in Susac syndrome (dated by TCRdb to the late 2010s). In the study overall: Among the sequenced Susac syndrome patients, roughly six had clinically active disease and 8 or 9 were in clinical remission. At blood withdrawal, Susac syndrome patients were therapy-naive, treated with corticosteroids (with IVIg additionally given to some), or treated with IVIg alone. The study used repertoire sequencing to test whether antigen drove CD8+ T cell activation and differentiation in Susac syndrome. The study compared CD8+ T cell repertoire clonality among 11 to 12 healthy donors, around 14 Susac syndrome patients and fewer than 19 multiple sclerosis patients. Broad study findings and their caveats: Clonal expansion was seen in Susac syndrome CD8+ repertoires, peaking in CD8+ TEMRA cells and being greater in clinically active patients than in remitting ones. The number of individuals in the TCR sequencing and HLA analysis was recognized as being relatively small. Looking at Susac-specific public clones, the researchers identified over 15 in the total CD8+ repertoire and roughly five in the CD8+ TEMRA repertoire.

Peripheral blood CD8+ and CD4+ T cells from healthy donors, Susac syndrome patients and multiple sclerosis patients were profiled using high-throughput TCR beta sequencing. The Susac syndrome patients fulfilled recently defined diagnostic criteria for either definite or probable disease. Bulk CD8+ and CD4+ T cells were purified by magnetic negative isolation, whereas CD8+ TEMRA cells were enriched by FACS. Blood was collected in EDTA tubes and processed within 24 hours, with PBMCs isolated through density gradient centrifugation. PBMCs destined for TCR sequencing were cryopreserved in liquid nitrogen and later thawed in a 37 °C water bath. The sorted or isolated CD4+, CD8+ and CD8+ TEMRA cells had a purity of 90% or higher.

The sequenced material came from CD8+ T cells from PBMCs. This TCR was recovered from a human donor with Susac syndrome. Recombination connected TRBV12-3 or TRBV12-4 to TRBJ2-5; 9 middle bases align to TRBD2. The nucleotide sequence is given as TGTGCCAGCAGCGTGGGACTAGCAGAGACCCAGTACTTC. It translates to CASSVGLAETQYF.